The present entry profiles one TCR beta chain with its context. Its antigen remains unknown. The germline gives CDR1 MNHEY, CDR2 SMNVEV (reference sequence). Trimming stripped 4 bases from V and 5 bases from J, with 14 bases between. The CDR3 contains 14 residues. Libraries were prepared by immunoSEQ multiplex PCR; TCRdb keeps only in-frame clonotypes and omits some of them. Here the sample spans about 110,000 clones, about 92% being singletons. These data belong to a study of graft-versus-host responses after intestinal transplantation. Whole-study context: Tacrolimus and steroids were given for two to three years to all recipients after anti-thymocyte globulin induction.

Whole-study results and caveats: Some GvH clones appeared in ileal mucosa or blood before recipient bone marrow. After transplant, early declines in HvG clones were associated with peak levels of circulating GvH clones. In patients with graft-donor T cell macrochimerism, allograft graft-versus-host to host-versus-graft clonal ratios were high.

The sequencing used unstimulated CD8+ T cells sorted from spleen or lymph node cells, collected before transplant. The rearrangement links TRBV27 to TRBJ2-5; D is unresolved. The receptor's source is a human donor who was the organ donor for an intestinal transplant. CDR3 loop: CASSSSQGGETQYF. The CDR3 DNA follows: TGTGCCAGCAGTTCCTCACAAGGTGGGGAGACCCAGTACTTC.